The T cell receptor (beta chain) described here comes from a study of human T cells and chemical hapten exposure. Study-wide background: Small pooled library volume differences mainly caused per-sample TCR yield variation.

Study conclusions and caveats: Counts of expanded TCRs (at PT1) showed a positive correlation with patch test score.

Regarding time point: pre-sensitization, week 0. Treatment reported: therapeutic diphenylcyclopropenone sensitization with weekly scalp DPC. Staff drew blood before applying each patch test. The starting material, unfractionated whole blood, was used for total RNA extraction. V lost 3 bases and J lost 1; bases outside the gene matches: 2. CDR3 length: 14 residues. Per germline, CDR1 LNHNV and CDR2 YYDKDF (reference sequence). This clonotype came up a few times. The target antigen is unknown. Each CDR3 protein is one row after TCRdb ran MiXCR on the RACE reads. Among over 300,000 distinct CDR3 sequences listed, about 5.1% were seen once.

The chain couples TRBV15 to TRBJ1-1, with 7 bases identical to TRBD1. The source is a woman between 45 and 65 years old with alopecia areata. Some clones in this sample may be carry-over from other donors' samples. The material sequenced was whole blood, taken in connection with sensitization to the hapten diphenylcyclopropenone (DPC). The CDR3 sequence is CATSSGTANTEAFF. In DNA, the CDR3 is TGTGCCACCAGCAGCGGGACAGCGAACACTGAAGCTTTCTTT.